This T cell receptor (beta chain) was sequenced for a study of blood T cells in healthy people across ages. Each individual donor underwent a draw of roughly 10 milliliters of peripheral blood. Germline V CDR1 and CDR2: SGHDT, YYEEEE. The CDR3 length is 12 residues. V was shortened by 2 bases and J by 2 bases, with 2 bases between the two germline ends. The sample holds a few counts of this clonotype. Alongside a J-beta primer mix, a sample-barcoded 5' primer served in a second PCR lasting roughly 6 to 11 cycles. Each TCR beta cDNA got a 12-nucleotide random molecular identifier. One entry per CDR3 protein, called by TCRdb with MiXCR from the 5' RACE reads. The sample holds fewer than 1 million distinct CDR3 sequences, roughly 44% seen once.

The sequenced material came from blood. This TCR derives from a man between 60 and 75 years old in good health. This chain uses TRBV5-6 with TRBJ2-1, with D unresolved. The CDR3 sequence is CASSFAYNEQFF. The CDR3 region has the DNA TGTGCCAGCAGCTTTGCCTACAATGAGCAGTTCTTC.